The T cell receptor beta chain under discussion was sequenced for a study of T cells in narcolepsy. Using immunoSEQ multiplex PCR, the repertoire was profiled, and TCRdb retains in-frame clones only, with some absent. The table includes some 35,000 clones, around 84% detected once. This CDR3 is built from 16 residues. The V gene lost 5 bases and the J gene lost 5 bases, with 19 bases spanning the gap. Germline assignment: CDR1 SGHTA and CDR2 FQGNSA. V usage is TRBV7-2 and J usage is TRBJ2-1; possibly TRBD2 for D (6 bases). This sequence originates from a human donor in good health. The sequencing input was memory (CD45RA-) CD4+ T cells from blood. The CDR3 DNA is TGTGCCAGCAGCCGTAGTGGGCTAGCGAGTAACAATGAGCAGTTCTTC. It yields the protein CASSRSGLASNNEQFF.